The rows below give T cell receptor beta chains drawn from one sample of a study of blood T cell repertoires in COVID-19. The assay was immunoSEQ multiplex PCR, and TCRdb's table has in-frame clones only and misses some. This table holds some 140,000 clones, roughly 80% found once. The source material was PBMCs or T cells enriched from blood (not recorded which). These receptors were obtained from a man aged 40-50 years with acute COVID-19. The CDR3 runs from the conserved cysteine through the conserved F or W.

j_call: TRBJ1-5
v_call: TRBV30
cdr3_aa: CAWSGGHNSNQPQHF

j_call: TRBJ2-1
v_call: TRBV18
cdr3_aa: CASSPDTVDVFF

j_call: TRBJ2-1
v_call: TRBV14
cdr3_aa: CASSQTGNYNEQFF

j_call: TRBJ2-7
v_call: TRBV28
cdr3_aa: CASSPAGVRGHEQYF

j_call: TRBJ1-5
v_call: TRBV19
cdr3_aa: CASNPQRAGNQPQHF

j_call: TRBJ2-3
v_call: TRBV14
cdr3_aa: CASSEDPSGRVTDTQYF

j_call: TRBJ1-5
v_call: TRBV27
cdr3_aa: CASSLSVSQPQHF

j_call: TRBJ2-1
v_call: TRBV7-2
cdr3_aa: CASSLASRGPYNEQFF

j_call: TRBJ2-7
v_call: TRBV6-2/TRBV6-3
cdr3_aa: CASSYSSYKLAGGSYEQYF

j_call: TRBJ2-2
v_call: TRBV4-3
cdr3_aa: CASSQDQAGGNTGELFF

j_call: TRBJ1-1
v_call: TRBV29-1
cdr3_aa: CSARTGGRNTEAFF

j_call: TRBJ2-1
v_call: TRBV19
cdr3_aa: CASSTPAGDEQFF

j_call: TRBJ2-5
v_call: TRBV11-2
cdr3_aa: CASSDRTSGGTQYF

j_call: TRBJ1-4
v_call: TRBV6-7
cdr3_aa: CASSPRRSGQSNEKLFF

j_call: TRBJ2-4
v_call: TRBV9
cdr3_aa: CASSANRDSLNIQYF

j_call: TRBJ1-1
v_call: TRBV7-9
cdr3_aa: CASSLSNRVVHAFF

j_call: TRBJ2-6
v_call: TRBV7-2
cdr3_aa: CASNPQTGLSGANVLTF

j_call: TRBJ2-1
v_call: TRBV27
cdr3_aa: CASKGAGLREFF

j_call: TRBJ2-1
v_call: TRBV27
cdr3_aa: CASSSQGQYNEQFF

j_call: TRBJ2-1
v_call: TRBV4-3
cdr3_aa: CASSQDFPQVLGTSEFF

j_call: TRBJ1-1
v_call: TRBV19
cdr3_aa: CASSQTPMNTEAFF

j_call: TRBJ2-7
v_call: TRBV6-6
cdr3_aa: CASSYSDFGQYF

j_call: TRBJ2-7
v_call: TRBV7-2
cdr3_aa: CASSLVAGHEQYF

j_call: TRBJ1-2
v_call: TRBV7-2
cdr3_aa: CASSPTGGDTYGYTF

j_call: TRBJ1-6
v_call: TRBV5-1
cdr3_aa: CASSLAGQVYSPLHF

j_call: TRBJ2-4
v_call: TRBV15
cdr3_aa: CATSRDLVGGNIQYF

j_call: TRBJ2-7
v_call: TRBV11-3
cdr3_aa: CASSLTANSYEQYF

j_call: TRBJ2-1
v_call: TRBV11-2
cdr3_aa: CASSLGFGRAVDEQFF

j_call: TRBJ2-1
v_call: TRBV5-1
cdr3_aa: CASSLTSGSSYNEQFF